One sample yielded the 17 T cell receptor beta chains listed below, sequenced in a study of CD8+ T cells in alopecia areata (dated by TCRdb to 2016 to 2018). The time point tag for this specimen amounts to: baseline before oral tofacitinib. Libraries were prepared through the immunoSEQ multiplex PCR assay. For TCR sequencing, RNA was extracted from every sample and reverse transcribed into cDNA to serve as template. This is the immuneACCESS table as TCRdb keeps it, with only in-frame sequences that have V and J called. A part of the clones is gone; compared with another copy, unresolved V genes explain less than half, and the rest is unexplained. The sample has 170,000 or so clones on record, roughly 60% of them singletons. The ten largest account for 1.5% to 2% of the sample. Sequenced here: CD4+ T cells sorted from blood, sampled at week 0. The source is a human donor with alopecia areata.

This clone was seen only a few times. Additional DNA sequences in this sample encode the identical CDR3. CDR3 amino acids: CSVGEGNTEAFF. The CDR3 bases are TGCAGCGTTGGGGAGGGGAACACTGAAGCTTTCTTT. V gene TRBV29-1 combines with J gene TRBJ1-1; D not resolved. The CDR3 loop spans 12 amino acids. Germline CDR1 reads SQVTM; CDR2 reads ANQGSEA. V lost 4 bases and J lost 1, with 7 bases in between.

The CDR3 bases are TGTGCCAGCAGTGGACTTCCTAATGAAAAACTGTTTTTT. Protein: CASSGLPNEKLFF. This chain connects TRBV2 to TRBJ1-4; D is unclear. This CDR3 region has 13 residues. Germline V gene data show CDR1 as SNHLY and CDR2 as FYNNEI. V lost 4 bases and J 3 bases, leaving 6 bases between the germline ends.

The chain links TRBV18 to TRBJ2-5; D ambiguous. The germline gives CDR1 KGHSH, CDR2 LQKENI. This CDR3 region has 13 residues. V dropped 2 bases and J dropped 0 bases, with 4 bases sitting between them. CDR3 nucleotide sequence: TGTGCCAGCTCACCAAGGAACCAAGAGACCCAGTACTTC. It is translated as CASSPRNQETQYF. Drawing the rest from reference TRBV18 and TRBJ2-5, the complete variable domain is NAGVMQNPRHLVRRRGQEARLRCSPMKGHSHVYWYRQLPEEGLKFMVYLQKENIIDESGMPKERFSAEFPKEGPSILRIQQVVRGDSAAYFCASSPRNQETQYFGPGTRLLVL.

In this sample, this clone turned up a few times. J is TRBJ2-3 and V is TRBV10-3, with D unclear. CDR1 and CDR2 from the germline V gene are ENHRY and SYGVKD. The CDR3 loop spans 13 amino acids. Trimming shortened V by 0 bases and J by 7 bases, and 8 bases separated the two germline ends. In DNA, the CDR3 is TGTGCCATCAGTGAGTCGATCATAAATACGCAGTATTTT. Translated, it gives CAISESIINTQYF.

The sample holds one count of this clone. The chain links TRBV29-1 to TRBJ2-3; 11 bases agree with TRBD2. V lost 0 bases and J lost 12; bases outside the gene matches: 17. The CDR3 runs 17 residues. From germline, CDR1 is SQVTM and CDR2 ANQGSEA. As DNA, the CDR3 is TGCAGCGTTGAAGATCCACGACTAGCGGGGAGCTCTTTTGGACAGTATTTT. It codes for CSVEDPRLAGSSFGQYF.

The chain joins TRBV4-3 to TRBJ2-1, with D perhaps matching TRBD2 (5 bases). Germline V gene sequence: CDR1 LGHNA, CDR2 YSLEER. This CDR3 has 13 residues. With 0 bases removed from V and 9 bases from J, the gap between germline ends came to 9 bases. CDR3 sequence (DNA): TGCGCCAGCAGCCAAGATACCGAGGGTGAGCAGTTCTTC. Translated, it gives CASSQDTEGEQFF.

This clone was seen only once. V is TRBV5-1 and J is TRBJ2-7, with 8 bases that match TRBD1. With 0 bases clipped from V and 3 bases from J, the junction kept 2 bases outside the gene matches. CDR3 length equals 14 residues. CDR1 and CDR2 (germline): SGHRS, YFSETQ. Written as DNA, the CDR3 is TGCGCCAGCAGCTTGGAGACAGGGGTCTACGAGCAGTACTTC. It specifies CASSLETGVYEQYF.

CDR3 protein: CSGGDTNYGYTF. CDR3 in DNA: TGCAGCGGGGGGGACACAAACTATGGCTACACCTTC. The V call is TRBV29-1, the J call TRBJ1-2; perhaps TRBD1 as D (6 bases). The CDR3 has 12 residues. CDR1 is SQVTM, CDR2 ANQGSEA, per germline. Trimming left V 7 bases short and J 2 bases short, with 11 bases between.

The rearrangement uses TRBV29-1 and TRBJ1-1, with no clear D. CDR3 size: 14 residues. V was shortened by 6 bases and J by 4 bases, with 18 bases between the two germline ends. The germline CDR1 and CDR2 sequences are SQVTM and ANQGSEA. Here the CDR3 reads CSVANLALGTEAFF. CDR3 in DNA: TGCAGCGTCGCCAATTTGGCTTTGGGCACTGAAGCTTTCTTT. Complete variable domain (other parts from reference TRBV29-1 and TRBJ1-1): SAVISQKPSRDICQRGTSLTIQCQVDSQVTMMFWYRQQPGQSLTLIATANQGSEATYESGFVIDKFPISRPNLTFSTLTVSNMSPEDSSIYLCSVANLALGTEAFFGQGTRLTVV.

This rearrangement joins TRBV30 to TRBJ2-2; 8 bases fit TRBD1. V lost 4 bases and J lost 8; bases outside the gene matches: 3. The CDR3 is made up of 12 amino acids. Per germline, CDR1 GTSNPN and CDR2 SVGIG (reference sequence). CDR3: CAWNGQGGELFF. The CDR3 coding sequence is TGTGCCTGGAACGGACAGGGTGGGGAGCTGTTTTTT.

This clone was picked up one time. This rearrangement joins TRBV11-2 to TRBJ2-3; 9 bases are a match to TRBD2. CDR3 length: 13 residues. Germline assignment: CDR1 SGHAT and CDR2 FQNNGV. V gave up 7 bases and J gave up 6 bases; unmatched junction bases: 5. The CDR3 protein is CASTLAGLDTQYF. The CDR3 DNA is TGTGCCAGCACCCTAGCGGGGTTGGATACGCAGTATTTT. The whole variable domain, filled in from reference TRBV11-2 and TRBJ2-3, reads EAGVAQSPRYKIIEKRQSVAFWCNPISGHATLYWYQQILGQGPKLLIQFQNNGVVDDSQLPKDRFSAERLKGVDSTLKIQPAKLEDSAVYLCASTLAGLDTQYFGPGTRLTVL.

This CDR3 is CASSGSQETQYF. The CDR3 DNA follows: TGTGCCAGCAGCGGGTCCCAAGAGACCCAGTACTTC. The chain employs TRBV14 and TRBJ2-5; no reliable D call. Germline V gene lookup returns CDR1 SGHDN and CDR2 FVKESK. CDR3 length equals 12 residues. V dropped 5 bases and J dropped 1 base, with 5 bases sitting between them. The variable domain in full, completed from reference TRBV14 and TRBJ2-5, reads EAGVTQFPSHSVIEKGQTVTLRCDPISGHDNLYWYRRVMGKEIKFLLHFVKESKQDESGMPNNRFLAERTGGTYSTLKVQPAELEDSGVYFCASSGSQETQYFGPGTRLLVL.

This rearrangement joins TRBV7-2 to TRBJ2-1; 10 bases fit TRBD1. Germline V gives CDR1 SGHTA, CDR2 FQGNSA. This CDR3 region has 15 residues. The ends lost 1 base at V and 5 bases at J; junction bases unmatched: 2. In DNA, the CDR3 is TGTGCCAGCAGCTTAGTGGGGACAGGGGACAATGAGCAGTTCTTC. This gives the protein CASSLVGTGDNEQFF.

This clone was observed a few times. V and J are TRBV30 and TRBJ1-1; 7 bases map to TRBD1. In germline, CDR1 is GTSNPN, CDR2 SVGIG (reference sequence). V gave up 3 bases and J gave up 6 bases; unmatched junction bases: 4. The CDR3 consists of 12 residues. In nucleotides, the CDR3 is TGTGCCTGGAGCAGGGGGACCCCTGAAGCTTTCTTT. Translating it yields CAWSRGTPEAFF.

This clone was seen a few times. The chain carries TRBV5-1 and TRBJ2-5; D not certain. The CDR3 loop spans 13 amino acids. The V end lost 0 bases, the J end lost 5 bases, and 8 bases lay between the germline ends. Germline loops: CDR1 SGHRS, CDR2 YFSETQ. CDR3 amino acids: CASSLGLFETQYF. The DNA for the CDR3 is TGCGCCAGCAGCTTGGGCTTGTTCGAGACCCAGTACTTC.

The CDR3 coding sequence is TGTGCCAGCTCCATCGGGGGGACAAATTATGGCTACACCTTC. Translated: CASSIGGTNYGYTF. This chain links TRBV6-5 with TRBJ1-2, with D tentatively TRBD1 (6 bases). CDR1 is MNHEY, CDR2 SVGAGI, per germline. The ends were cut back, 8 bases at V and 5 bases at J, with 18 bases in the middle. The CDR3 loop spans 14 amino acids.

The genes are TRBV30 and TRBJ1-1; weak D call: TRBD1 (5 bases). The germline CDR1 and CDR2 sequences are GTSNPN and SVGIG (reference sequence). The CDR3 is 13 residues long. Between the trimmed V and J ends, which lost 2 bases and 4 bases, there was a span of 11 bases. The CDR3 nucleotides are TGTGCCTGGAGTCGAGGGGTGGGCACTGAAGCTTTCTTT. As protein: CAWSRGVGTEAFF.